Below, 20 T cell receptor beta chains from the same sample are listed, as sequenced in a study of PD-1 blockade in classical Hodgkin lymphoma. The repertoire was sequenced with immunoSEQ multiplex PCR; TCRdb's copy has only in-frame clones and lacks some. The data hold about 15,000 clones, with around 93% observed a single time. Time point noted: newly diagnosed, previously untreated cHL patient sample. Magnetic depletion of non-target cells from thawed PBMCs yielded purified CD8+ T cells. The sequenced material came from CD8+ T cells from blood. The origin of the receptors is a human donor with classical Hodgkin lymphoma.

The chain employs TRBV5-4 and TRBJ1-2; TRBD1 aligns across 9 bases. V was clipped by 2 bases and J by 8 bases; unmatched bases: 7. The CDR3 consists of 14 residues. Germline V gives CDR1 SGHNT, CDR2 YYREEE (reference sequence). The CDR3 DNA is TGTGCCAGCAGCTTCACAGGGGGCGGGATGGGCTACACCTTC. It specifies CASSFTGGGMGYTF.

V usage is TRBV27 and J usage is TRBJ2-7, with 8 bases identical to TRBD1. V shed 6 bases, J shed 2 bases, and the junction held 3 bases outside the gene matches. The germline gives CDR1 MNHEY, CDR2 SMNVEV (reference sequence). The CDR3 covers 13 residues. CDR3 in amino acids: CASSWTGTYEQYF. DNA of the CDR3: TGTGCCAGCAGCTGGACAGGGACCTACGAGCAGTACTTC.

This chain uses TRBV18 with TRBJ1-2, with 10 bases lining up with TRBD1. V shed 4 bases and J 6 bases; nucleotides not matched to a gene: 2. Germline V CDR1 and CDR2: KGHSH, LQKENI. This CDR3 has 13 amino acids. The CDR3 region has the DNA TGTGCCAGCTCACACGGGACAGGGGATGGCTACACCTTC. Protein: CASSHGTGDGYTF.

The chain has TRBV29-1 and TRBJ2-3; maybe TRBD1 (5 bases). CDR3 length: 11 amino acids. V was cut by 7 bases and J by 10 bases, with 15 bases left in between. Germline CDR1 reads SQVTM; CDR2 reads ANQGSEA. The DNA of the CDR3 is TGCAGCGCCATGGCCCAGGGTGCGCAGTATTTT. Amino acid sequence: CSAMAQGAQYF.

The V gene is TRBV7-9, the J gene TRBJ2-5, with 10 bases lining up with TRBD2. Germline assignment: CDR1 SEHNR and CDR2 FQNEAQ (reference sequence). Losses at the gene ends were 5 bases for V and 2 bases for J; bases not matched to a gene: 8. This CDR3 has 16 residues. The CDR3 here is CASSLGTSDPQETQYF. CDR3 DNA: TGTGCCAGCAGCCTAGGGACTAGCGATCCTCAAGAGACCCAGTACTTC.

V is TRBV4-2 and J is TRBJ1-5; a possible D gene is TRBD1 (5 bases). CDR3 length: 15 amino acids. The ends were cut back, 0 bases at V and 1 base at J, with 7 bases in the middle. CDR1 and CDR2 from the germline V gene are LGHNA and YNFKEQ. This CDR3 is CASSQEDTSNQPQHF. The CDR3 nucleotides read TGTGCCAGCAGCCAAGAGGACACAAGCAATCAGCCCCAGCATTTT.

This clone has just one count. The chain combines TRBV27 with TRBJ2-1; 12 bases map to TRBD2. The CDR3 spans 16 residues. Germline CDR1 is MNHEY and CDR2 is SMNVEV (reference sequence). J gave up 4 bases and V 6 bases, and 7 bases lay outside the gene matches. CDR3 residues: CASSSLAGGVYNEQFF. The CDR3 DNA sequence: TGTGCCAGCAGCTCACTAGCGGGAGGTGTGTACAATGAGCAGTTCTTC.

The gene calls are TRBV7-9 and TRBJ2-1; 8 positions agree with TRBD1. The trim removed 6 bases at V and 7 bases at J, leaving 8 bases unmatched. The germline V gene encodes CDR1 SEHNR and CDR2 FQNEAQ (reference sequence). This CDR3 spans 14 amino acids. This CDR3 is CASRPTGGGNEQFF. For the CDR3, the DNA is TGTGCCAGCAGACCCACAGGGGGTGGGAATGAGCAGTTCTTC.

This chain uses TRBV7-2 with TRBJ1-1, with TRBD1 as a possible D gene (5 bases). Germline V gene data show CDR1 as SGHTA and CDR2 as FQGNSA. The CDR3 loop spans 14 amino acids. V lost 7 bases and J lost 1, with 13 bases in between. The CDR3, as DNA: TGTGCCAGCACCTATGAGGGGTGGAACACTGAAGCTTTCTTT. This translates into CASTYEGWNTEAFF.

J is TRBJ2-1 and V is TRBV5-4; 16 nucleotides agree with TRBD2. The CDR3 runs 16 residues. V shed 4 bases, J shed 8 bases, and the junction held 6 bases outside the gene matches. Per the germline V gene, CDR1 is SGHNT and CDR2 is YYREEE (reference sequence). DNA for the CDR3: TGTGCCAGCAGCGGGGGACTAGCGGGAGGGCCCTATGAGCAGTTCTTC. This codes for CASSGGLAGGPYEQFF. Drawing the rest from reference TRBV5-4 and TRBJ2-1, the complete variable domain is ETGVTQSPTHLIKTRGQQVTLRCSSQSGHNTVSWYQQALGQGPQFIFQYYREEENGRGNFPPRFSGLQFPNYSSELNVNALELDDSALYLCASSGGLAGGPYEQFFGPGTRLTVL.

This chain joins TRBV27 and TRBJ2-7; D is undetermined. The CDR3 spans 16 residues. Germline-derived CDR1 and CDR2 are MNHEY and SMNVEV (reference sequence). V shed 3 bases and J shed 0 bases, with 15 bases lying between them. The CDR3 DNA follows: TGTGCCAGCAGTTTGGAGTACCCGGCCCGCTCCTACGAGCAGTACTTC. Its translation is CASSLEYPARSYEQYF.

The CDR3 loop is CASSLGGQRGYNEQFF. The CDR3 nucleotides read TGCGCCAGCAGCTTGGGCGGGCAGCGAGGGTACAATGAGCAGTTCTTC. The chain employs TRBV5-1 and TRBJ2-1, with D maybe TRBD2 (5 bases). The CDR3 spans 16 residues. V lost 0 bases and J lost 4, with 14 bases in between. The germline V gene encodes CDR1 SGHRS and CDR2 YFSETQ.

The CDR3 bases are TGTGCCAGCAGCTTGGGGGGTGGGGGAGCACGTGGCTACACCTTC. This sequence encodes CASSLGGGGARGYTF. The gene calls are TRBV13 and TRBJ1-2; D possibly corresponds to TRBD1 (5 bases). Trimming pared 3 bases from V and 7 bases from J, leaving 18 bases between. The CDR3 loop spans 15 amino acids. The germline gives CDR1 PRHDT, CDR2 FYEKMQ (reference sequence).

This chain connects TRBV5-1 to TRBJ2-2; 10 nucleotides line up with TRBD1. Trimming took 5 bases from V and 3 from J; bases not matched to a gene: 19. Germline V gene sequence: CDR1 SGHRS, CDR2 YFSETQ. The CDR3 sequence is 20 residues long. The CDR3 reads CASSGAGTGDPGLYTGELFF. The CDR3 nucleotides read TGCGCCAGCAGTGGTGCCGGGACAGGGGACCCGGGACTTTACACCGGGGAGCTGTTTTTT.

This clone was found once. This chain uses TRBV19 with TRBJ2-3; D not certain. Trimming shortened V by 5 bases and J by 9 bases, and 15 bases separated the two germline ends. Per germline, CDR1 LNHDA and CDR2 SQIVND (reference sequence). CDR3 length equals 13 residues. CDR3 loop: CASSLVRSWTQYF. CDR3 nucleotides: TGTGCCAGTAGTCTGGTCCGGTCCTGGACGCAGTATTTT.

The rearrangement uses TRBV13 and TRBJ1-1; a weak D match, TRBD1 (5 bases). The germline CDR1 and CDR2 sequences are PRHDT and FYEKMQ (reference sequence). Between the trimmed V and J ends, which lost 6 bases and 0 bases, there was a span of 8 bases. The CDR3 is 13 amino acids. Written as DNA, the CDR3 is TGTGCCAGCAGGGGACCGCTGAACACTGAAGCTTTCTTT. It yields the protein CASRGPLNTEAFF.

The rearrangement joins TRBV7-9 to TRBJ1-2; possibly TRBD1 for D (6 bases). The germline V gene encodes CDR1 SEHNR and CDR2 FQNEAQ (reference sequence). V was clipped by 8 bases and J by 10 bases, with 23 bases between them. This CDR3 is built from 14 residues. The CDR3 nucleotides read TGTGCCAGCGGCCGACAGGAGACATACTGGATCTACACCTTC. This encodes CASGRQETYWIYTF.

This chain links TRBV27 with TRBJ2-7; D is perhaps TRBD1 (6 bases). Germline V gene lookup returns CDR1 MNHEY and CDR2 SMNVEV (reference sequence). The V end was cut by 3 bases, the J end by 7 bases, with 16 bases between. This CDR3 has 14 amino acids. CDR3 coding DNA: TGTGCCAGCAGTTTCGGGACCAGGGGCGGAGAGCAGTACTTC. It codes for CASSFGTRGGEQYF.

The genes are TRBV25-1 and TRBJ2-1; 7 nucleotides align to TRBD2. The CDR3 runs to 16 residues. Germline assignment: CDR1 MGHDK and CDR2 SYGVNS. J gave up 2 bases and V 4 bases, and 8 bases lay outside the gene matches. The CDR3 here is CASSGGGLAAYNEQFF. In DNA, the CDR3 is TGTGCCAGCAGTGGGGGTGGGCTAGCGGCCTACAATGAGCAGTTCTTC.

This rearrangement joins TRBV28 to TRBJ2-2; the D gene could be TRBD1 or TRBD2 (7 bases each). CDR1 MDHEN and CDR2 SYDVKM come from the germline V gene. The V gene lost 1 base and the J gene lost 2 bases, with 17 bases spanning the gap. The CDR3 covers 18 residues. CDR3 loop: CASSLSPWGGGNTGELFF. CDR3 in DNA: TGTGCCAGCAGTTTATCACCCTGGGGAGGGGGCAACACCGGGGAGCTGTTTTTT.